The source of this TCR beta chain is a study of CD8 T cells in Susac syndrome. TCR beta from blood CD8+ and CD4+ T cells was sequenced. Negative isolation was used for CD8+ and CD4+ T cells and FACS enrichment for TEMRA cells. Reverse transcription of about 0.5 to 1 ug RNA was carried out with random hexamers. TCRdb independently ran MiXCR on the immunoSEQ multiplex PCR reads; one entry per CDR3 protein. The top ten hold 0.075% to 0.1% of the sample, which has approximately 100,000 distinct CDR3 sequences, about 95% seen once. The CDR3 consists of 13 residues. Germline values: CDR1 MDHEN, CDR2 SYDVKM. The J segment lost 3 bases and the V segment lost 7 bases, leaving 6 bases of the junction unmatched.

The specimen sequenced was CD4+ T cells from PBMCs. The clonotype comes from a human donor in good health. This rearrangement joins TRBV28 to TRBJ2-7, with 7 positions matching TRBD2. CDR3 protein: CASTSGGSYEQYF. CDR3 nucleotides: TGTGCCAGCACCAGCGGCGGGAGCTACGAGCAGTACTTC.